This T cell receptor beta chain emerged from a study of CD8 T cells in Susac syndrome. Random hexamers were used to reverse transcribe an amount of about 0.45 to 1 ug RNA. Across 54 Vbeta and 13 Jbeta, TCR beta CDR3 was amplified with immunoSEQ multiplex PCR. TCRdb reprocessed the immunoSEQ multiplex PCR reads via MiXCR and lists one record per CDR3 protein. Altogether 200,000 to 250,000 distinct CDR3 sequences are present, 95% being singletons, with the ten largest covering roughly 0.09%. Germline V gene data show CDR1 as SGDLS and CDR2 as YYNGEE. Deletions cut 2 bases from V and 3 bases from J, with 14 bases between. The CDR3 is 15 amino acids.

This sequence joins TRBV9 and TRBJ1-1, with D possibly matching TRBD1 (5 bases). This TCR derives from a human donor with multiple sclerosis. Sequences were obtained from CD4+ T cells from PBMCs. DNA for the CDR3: TGTGCCAGCAGCGTCGGGCGGGGGATTGACACTGAAGCTTTCTTT. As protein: CASSVGRGIDTEAFF.